This entry features one TCR beta chain sequence. The target antigen is unknown. The length of the CDR3 is 11 residues. Germline CDR1 and CDR2: SGHNT and YYREEE (reference sequence). V was pared by 2 bases and J by 7 bases, with 4 bases between. These data are taken from a study of T cell responses to AZD1222 COVID-19 vaccine. Study-level points and caveats: Dominant at 160-218 and 743-854, vaccine-associated CD4 TCRs also spanned spike.

Profiling relied on immunoSEQ multiplex PCR, and the TCRdb table lists in-frame clones only, not all of them. The table includes 60,000 to 100,000 clones, approximately 90% detected once. The origin of this receptor is an adult in good health. The starting material was peripheral blood, obtained on day 0 of AZD1222 vaccination. The rearrangement uses TRBV5-4 and TRBJ2-1, with D unclear. Written as DNA, the CDR3 is TGTGCCAGCAGCTTAGGTAATGAGCAGTTCTTC. Its protein is CASSLGNEQFF.